A single sample is the source of the 20 T cell receptor beta chains below, sequenced in a study (dated by TCRdb to 2015 to 2016). The receptor library was made with RT-PCR. Sequencing used an Illumina MiSeq. TCRdb redid the processing of the public reads, applying fastp at Q25 and MiXCR, and retained in-frame beta chains. Every distinct CDR3 protein forms one entry, paired with its most common genes and DNA. In this sample the table shows fewer than 800,000 distinct CDR3 sequences, over 12% of which occur a single time. The ten largest clones add up to just over 3.5% of the sample. Material: memory CD4+ T cells from blood. Receptors were obtained from a female donor in good health, serving as a healthy control.

This clonotype was detected ten times or more. This chain joins TRBV10-3 and TRBJ2-1; 7 bases fit TRBD1. Trimming took 5 bases from V and 4 from J; bases not matched to a gene: 8. This CDR3 contains 15 residues. Germline assignment: CDR1 ENHRY and CDR2 SYGVKD. The CDR3 loop is CAISPDRNAYNEQFF. The DNA of the CDR3 is TGTGCCATCAGTCCGGACAGGAACGCTTACAATGAGCAGTTCTTC.

This clonotype was counted a few times. The V call is TRBV6-2 or TRBV6-3, the J call TRBJ2-6; 15 positions agree with TRBD2. CDR1 is MNHEY, CDR2 SVGEGT, per germline. The CDR3 totals 18 residues. J lost 0 bases, V lost 4 bases, and 1 base had no gene match. DNA for the CDR3: TGTGCCAGCAGTTCGGGACTAGCGGGGGGCTCTGGGGCCAACGTCCTGACTTTC. It translates to CASSSGLAGGSGANVLTF.

The genes are TRBV28 and TRBJ2-1, with D perhaps TRBD2 (7 bases). This CDR3 comprises 15 residues. Trimming shortened V by 7 bases and J by 7 bases, and 20 bases separated the two germline ends. Per the germline V gene, CDR1 is MDHEN and CDR2 is SYDVKM. The CDR3 protein is CASITGGGSQNEQFF. CDR3 DNA sequence: TGTGCCAGCATAACTGGGGGCGGGAGTCAAAATGAGCAGTTCTTC. The full variable domain, its missing parts supplied by reference TRBV28 and TRBJ2-1, is DVKVTQSSRYLVKRTGEKVFLECVQDMDHENMFWYRQDPGLGLRLIYFSYDVKMKEKGDIPEGYSVSREKKERFSLILESASTNQTSMYLCASITGGGSQNEQFFGPGTRLTVL.

This chain links TRBV6-2 or TRBV6-3 with TRBJ2-1, with D perhaps assigned TRBD1 or TRBD2 (6 bases each). The CDR3 sequence is 14 residues long. Germline V gives CDR1 MNHEY, CDR2 SVGEGT. Trimming left V 6 bases short and J 3 bases short, with 12 bases between. CDR3 DNA sequence: TGTGCCAGCAGGTACGGGGGCAGCTACAATGAGCAGTTCTTC. Its protein product is CASRYGGSYNEQFF.

This clonotype has a count of ten or more. The gene calls are TRBV6-5 and TRBJ2-4, with D perhaps given as TRBD1 or TRBD2 (5 bases each). Trimming removed 8 bases from V and 8 bases from J, with 16 bases in between. CDR1 and CDR2 from the germline V gene are MNHEY and SVGAGI. The CDR3 contains 13 residues. DNA of the CDR3: TGTGCCAGCGTAAAGAGAGGGGAAGACATTCAGTACTTC. It yields the protein CASVKRGEDIQYF.

This clonotype occurred a few times. The genes are TRBV12-3 or TRBV12-4 and TRBJ2-1; tentatively, D is TRBD2 (7 bases). The V end was cut by 4 bases, the J end by 0 bases, with 34 bases between. The CDR3 totals 23 residues. In DNA, the CDR3 is TGTGCCAGCAGTTCCCGAAAGGGGGGGGTAAAGGTAGTGCTACCTAGCTCCTACAATGAGCAGTTCTTC. Translating it yields CASSSRKGGVKVVLPSSYNEQFF.

This clonotype was seen more than once but under ten times. V and J are TRBV28 and TRBJ2-5, with TRBD1 matching over 10 bases. Per the germline V gene, CDR1 is MDHEN and CDR2 is SYDVKM. The CDR3 length is 15 residues. V lost 3 bases to trimming and J lost 5 bases; unmatched junction nucleotides: 6. CDR3 residues: CASSFRDRGWETQYF. As DNA, the CDR3 is TGTGCCAGCAGTTTCCGGGACAGGGGATGGGAGACCCAGTACTTC.

The J gene is TRBJ2-1, the V gene TRBV6-2 or TRBV6-3, with 7 nucleotides matching TRBD1. The germline V gene has CDR1 MNHEY and CDR2 SVGEGT. V dropped 6 bases and J dropped 7; count of bases not matched to a gene: 9. The CDR3 has 14 residues. The DNA of the CDR3 is TGTGCCAGCAGGATGACAGGGACGGGGAATGAGCAGTTCTTC. Translation gives CASRMTGTGNEQFF.

J is TRBJ2-3 and V is TRBV24-1; D is uncertain. The V gene lost 9 bases and the J gene lost 6 bases, with 15 bases spanning the gap. Germline V gene data show CDR1 as KGHDR and CDR2 as SFDVKD. The CDR3 runs 13 residues. DNA of the CDR3: TGTGCCACCCACTCAGGAACCCTGGATACGCAGTATTTT. Translated, it gives CATHSGTLDTQYF.

Points on this clonotype: A read error is possible here, since a much larger clone lies one base away. The chain employs TRBV10-3 and TRBJ2-5; D is perhaps TRBD1 (6 bases). From germline, CDR1 is ENHRY and CDR2 SYGVKD. The V gene lost 0 bases and the J gene lost 5 bases, with 13 bases spanning the gap. This CDR3 is built from 15 residues. CDR3 nucleotides: TGTGCCATCAGTGAGTCCAGGACAGCACATGAGACCCAGTACTTC. Protein product: CAISESRTAHETQYF.

This clonotype occurred many times. The chain links TRBV12-3 or TRBV12-4 to TRBJ2-4; tentative D call: TRBD1 (6 bases). The V end was cut by 3 bases, the J end by 5 bases, with 11 bases between. CDR3 length: 14 amino acids. The CDR3 loop reads CASSFAGAENIQYF. The CDR3 nucleotides are TGTGCCAGCAGTTTTGCAGGGGCTGAAAACATTCAGTACTTC.

This clonotype occurred a few times. The CDR3 region is CASSEGTGVYEKLFF. For the CDR3, the DNA is TGTGCCAGCAGCGAAGGGACAGGGGTATATGAAAAACTGTTTTTT. V and J are TRBV12-3 or TRBV12-4 and TRBJ1-4; 10 positions match TRBD1. The V and J ends lost 6 bases and 6 bases, in that order; junction bases with no gene match: 7. The CDR3 is 15 residues long.

This clonotype showed up many times. The J gene is TRBJ1-6, the V gene TRBV6-5, with 8 bases matching TRBD1. V was clipped by 0 bases and J by 4 bases; unmatched bases: 5. The V gene's germline CDR1 is MNHEY and CDR2 SVGAGI. The CDR3 extends over 17 amino acids. The CDR3 region has the DNA TGTGCCAGCAGTTACTCTAGGACAGGGTTGTATAATTCACCCCTCCACTTT. It translates to CASSYSRTGLYNSPLHF.

This clonotype appeared many times. The chain couples TRBV24-1 to TRBJ2-2; D uncertain. CDR1 KGHDR and CDR2 SFDVKD come from the germline V gene. The CDR3 sequence is 12 residues long. The V end was cut by 6 bases, the J end by 6 bases, with 7 bases between. The CDR3 loop reads CATSRLSGELFF. Written as DNA, the CDR3 is TGTGCCACCAGTCGGCTATCCGGGGAGCTGTTTTTT.

A few counts support this clonotype. The J gene is TRBJ1-3, the V gene TRBV3-1; no firm D call. From germline, CDR1 is LGHDT and CDR2 YNNKEL (reference sequence). V was pared by 5 bases and J by 0 bases, with 8 bases between. The CDR3 extends over 14 amino acids. CDR3 nucleotides: TGTGCCAGCAGCGCCTCTCACTCTGGAAACACCATATATTTT. As protein: CASSASHSGNTIYF.

The sample holds a few counts of this clonotype. The chain carries TRBV5-8 and TRBJ1-5; D perhaps matches TRBD1 (5 bases). CDR3 length: 17 amino acids. V shed 6 bases and J shed 0 bases, with 19 bases lying between them. Looked up from germline, CDR1 is SGHTS and CDR2 is YDEGEE. CDR3 sequence (DNA): TGTGCCAGCAACCCCAGGAGACAGTCGGATAGCAATCAGCCCCAGCATTTT. This gives the protein CASNPRRQSDSNQPQHF.

This clonotype has at least ten counts. This chain uses TRBV5-1 with TRBJ2-5; the D gene is possibly TRBD2 (6 bases). Germline loops: CDR1 SGHRS, CDR2 YFSETQ. The CDR3 has 14 amino acids. Trimming left V 4 bases short and J 4 bases short, with 14 bases between. The CDR3 protein is CASSLRLGGETQYF. The CDR3 nucleotides are TGCGCCAGCAGCCTTCGACTAGGCGGAGAGACCCAGTACTTC.

At least ten counts were recorded for this clonotype. The chain carries TRBV12-3 or TRBV12-4 and TRBJ2-5, with 8 nucleotides matching TRBD2. V lost 5 bases, J lost 5 bases, and 10 bases stayed unmatched. This CDR3 comprises 15 residues. The CDR3 is CASSLNQAGAETQYF. The CDR3 bases are TGTGCCAGCAGTCTTAACCAAGCGGGAGCGGAGACCCAGTACTTC.

The chain carries TRBV4-1 and TRBJ2-7, with 8 nucleotides matching TRBD1. V dropped 5 bases and J dropped 3; count of bases not matched to a gene: 12. The CDR3 spans 16 residues. Germline V gene lookup returns CDR1 MGHRA and CDR2 YSYEKL. The CDR3: CASSKPGQGGDYEQYF. The CDR3 DNA sequence: TGCGCCAGCAGCAAACCAGGACAGGGTGGAGACTACGAGCAGTACTTC.

The J gene is TRBJ2-7, the V gene TRBV20-1, with 7 positions matching TRBD1. The CDR3 covers 14 residues. Germline V gives CDR1 DFQATT, CDR2 SNEGSKA (reference sequence). J was trimmed by 0 bases and V by 3 bases; bases with no gene match: 5. CDR3 residues: CSASRGPSSYEQYF. The CDR3 DNA is TGCAGTGCTAGTAGGGGGCCGAGCTCCTACGAGCAGTACTTC.